This TCR beta chain derives from a study of blood T cell repertoires in COVID-19. In the study overall: Sites in the United States, Italy and Spain provided acute and convalescent COVID-19 samples. T cells, B-cell-depleted T cells, or PBMCs supplied cDNA or gDNA.

There are 13 residues in the CDR3. Per the germline V gene, CDR1 is SNHLY and CDR2 is FYNNEI. Deletions cut 11 bases from V and 0 bases from J, with 11 bases between. Source study methods: Amplification of reference gene primers provided the estimated nucleated cell counts. Profiling relied on immunoSEQ multiplex PCR, and the TCRdb table lists in-frame clones only, not all of them. The V and J calls and clone size come from that table; D and trimming were worked out from the DNA. Seen here are about 68,000 clones, approximately 90% observed once, and the top ten hold around 2.6%. This clone appeared a single time.

The chain combines TRBV2 with TRBJ1-3; no reliable D call. The specimen sequenced was peripheral blood. The sequence came from a man aged 50-59 years with COVID-19, enrolled during active disease. Written as DNA, the CDR3 is TGTGCCTCCGGCCGACTCTCTGGAAACACCATATATTTT. Residues: CASGRLSGNTIYF.